This TCR beta chain was recovered during a study of blood T cells in healthy people across ages. Using a J-beta primer mix together with a sample-barcoded 5' primer, a second PCR was run for roughly 7 to 12 cycles. Each cDNA molecule was tagged by a template-switch adaptor that had 12 random nucleotides. Via MiXCR, TCRdb re-called the 5' RACE reads, giving one row per CDR3 protein. The sample lists roughly 1.5 million distinct CDR3 sequences, approximately 42% occurring once. Points on this clonotype: Its target is unknown.

Overall study findings and caveats: No one knew whether donors had CMV, which possibly confounded expanded clonotype changes. Researchers deemed the diversity estimates from one million T cells underestimates.

The clonotype originates from a woman in her late teens or twenties in good health. Sequencing was carried out using blood.

The CDR3 nucleotides read TGTGCCACCAGTGATGGTCCCGGGACAAGCTCCTACGAGCAGTACTTC. Residues: CATSDGPGTSSYEQYF. The V call is TRBV24-1, the J call TRBJ2-7; possible D gene TRBD1, 6 bases. V gave up 3 bases and J gave up 0 bases, with 14 bases separating them. Germline CDR1 and CDR2: KGHDR and SFDVKD. The CDR3 length is 16 residues.